This paragraph reports one T cell receptor beta chain. The data belong to a study of blood T cell repertoires in COVID-19. As for the study in general: Researchers got acute and convalescent COVID-19 samples from the United States, Italy and Spain.

Contact with a PCR-confirmed or clinician-diagnosed COVID-19 case occurred within 2 weeks of entry. CDR1 and CDR2 (germline): SNHLY, FYNNEI. The CDR3 is 12 residues long. The V gene lost 2 bases and the J gene lost 12 bases, with 11 bases spanning the gap. TCRdb's copy holds only in-frame clones and misses some; the assay was immunoSEQ multiplex PCR. Here the sample spans around 250,000 clones, 80% to 90% being singletons. This TCR derives from a woman aged 40 to 55 who had been exposed to COVID-19. This chain joins TRBV2 and TRBJ1-5; no definite D call. The sample was PBMCs or T cells enriched from blood (not recorded which). CDR3 nucleotide sequence: TGTGCCAGCAGTGAAATGGGCAGAAACCAGCATTTT. This encodes CASSEMGRNQHF.